A selection of T cell receptor beta chains follows, all from one sample in a study of T cell changes during pregnancy in multiple sclerosis. The repertoire was sequenced with immunoSEQ multiplex PCR; TCRdb's copy has only in-frame clones and lacks some. Among tens of thousands of clones, 92% were seen once, and the ten largest hold about 0.85%. The starting material was peripheral blood, obtained in the first trimester of pregnancy. All receptors derive from a female donor with multiple sclerosis, enrolled in a pregnancy study. Each CDR3 is given with its conserved first and last residue. Each record gives: CDR3 protein, CDR3 DNA, V gene, clone size, D gene, J gene. D genes are given only for firm matches. Clone size, where shown, is once, few, many, or a class for clones that have expanded.

CASSRGTISGYTF	TGTGCCAGCAGCCGCGGGACCATCTCTGGCTACACCTTC	TRBV14	-	-	TRBJ1-2
CASSLGPRQGNTEAFF	TGTGCCAGCAGCTTAGGTCCACGACAGGGGAACACTGAAGCTTTCTTT	TRBV7-3	-	TRBD1	TRBJ1-1
CASSFSQGTEAFF	TGTGCCAGCAGCTTCAGTCAGGGCACTGAAGCTTTCTTT	TRBV7-9	-	-	TRBJ1-1
CASSWTASHFRNEKLFF	TGCGCCAGCAGTTGGACAGCTTCACACTTCCGTAATGAAAAACTGTTTTTT	TRBV10-1	-	-	TRBJ1-4
CASSERGGDTQYF	TGTGCCAGCAGTGAGCGGGGCGGAGATACGCAGTATTTT	TRBV2	-	-	TRBJ2-3
CAISEYEGTEAFF	TGTGCCATCAGTGAGTACGAGGGAACTGAAGCTTTCTTT	TRBV10-3	-	-	TRBJ1-1
CASSGARQSNQPQHF	TGTGCCAGCAGCGGCGCGAGACAGTCCAATCAGCCCCAGCATTTT	TRBV7-9	-	-	TRBJ1-5
CASSSHSRQGNIQYF	TGCGCCAGCAGCAGCCATTCCCGACAGGGGAACATTCAGTACTTC	TRBV5-1	once	TRBD1	TRBJ2-4
CASSVSSGGNTDTQYF	TGTGCCAGCAGCGTCTCTAGCGGGGGGAACACAGATACGCAGTATTTT	TRBV7-6	once	TRBD2	TRBJ2-3
CASSQESPNINYGYTF	TGCGCCAGCAGCCAAGAAAGCCCGAATATTAACTATGGCTACACCTTC	TRBV4-3	-	-	TRBJ1-2
CASSSERRGRGSGELFF	TGTGCCAGCAGCTCCGAAAGAAGGGGGCGCGGGTCCGGGGAGCTGTTTTTT	TRBV5-4	-	TRBD1	TRBJ2-2
CASSLWDRAETQYF	TGTGCCAGCAGTTTATGGGACAGGGCGGAGACCCAGTACTTC	TRBV27	-	TRBD1	TRBJ2-5
CASSWAGGSHEKLFF	TGTGCCAGCAGTTGGGCAGGGGGTTCTCATGAAAAACTGTTTTTT	TRBV27	-	TRBD1	TRBJ1-4
CASSPRGGSVYNEQFF	TGTGCCAGCAGCCCCCGGGGGGGCAGCGTCTACAATGAGCAGTTCTTC	TRBV11-2	-	TRBD2	TRBJ2-1
CASSLGRNYEQYF	TGTGCCAGCAGCTTAGGGAGGAATTACGAGCAGTACTTC	TRBV7-6	-	-	TRBJ2-7
CASSARQGGGTDTQYF	TGTGCCAGCAGTGCGAGACAGGGTGGTGGCACAGATACGCAGTATTTT	TRBV6-1	-	TRBD1	TRBJ2-3
CASSWGTGTGINEQFF	TGTGCCAGCAGCTGGGGAACCGGGACAGGGATCAATGAGCAGTTCTTC	TRBV5-8	-	TRBD1	TRBJ2-1
CATSRERAGRNEQFF	TGTGCCACCAGCAGAGAGAGGGCAGGGAGGAATGAGCAGTTCTTC	TRBV15	-	-	TRBJ2-1
CASSRTGYYEQYF	TGTGCCAGTAGTCGAACAGGGTACTACGAGCAGTACTTC	TRBV19	-	-	TRBJ2-7
CASGLQGNTEAFF	TGTGCTAGTGGGCTTCAGGGGAACACTGAAGCTTTCTTT	TRBV12-5	-	-	TRBJ1-1
CASSYGGRRGGDQFF	TGTGCCAGCAGTTATGGGGGTCGCAGGGGCGGTGATCAGTTCTTC	TRBV11-2	-	-	TRBJ2-1
CASSVAGAGREQYF	TGTGCCAGCAGCGTAGCTGGTGCAGGTCGGGAGCAGTACTTC	TRBV9	once	-	TRBJ2-7
CASSLAPEPEETQYF	TGTGCCAGCAGCTTAGCACCCGAGCCGGAAGAGACCCAGTACTTC	TRBV7-2	-	-	TRBJ2-5
CASSAGTYNSPLHF	TGTGCCAGTAGTGCCGGGACCTATAATTCACCCCTCCACTTT	TRBV7-3	-	-	TRBJ1-6
CASSPPRGGGSGANVLTF	TGTGCCAGTAGTCCACCTAGGGGGGGCGGATCTGGGGCCAACGTCCTGACTTTC	TRBV19	-	-	TRBJ2-6
CASSPGLAGAYTDTQYF	TGTGCCAGCAGCCCCGGACTAGCGGGGGCCTACACAGATACGCAGTATTTT	TRBV5-4	-	TRBD2	TRBJ2-3
CASSSHGETQYF	TGTGCCAGCAGCTCCCACGGGGAGACCCAGTACTTC	TRBV14	-	-	TRBJ2-5
CASSPSGGIYNEQFF	TGTGCCAGCAGCCCTAGCGGGGGGATCTACAATGAGCAGTTCTTC	TRBV11-2	once	TRBD2	TRBJ2-1
CASSNGGQPQHF	TGTGCCAGCAGTAACGGGGGACAGCCCCAGCATTTT	TRBV6-1	-	-	TRBJ1-5
CAWETGGENIQYF	TGTGCCTGGGAGACAGGGGGGGAAAACATTCAGTACTTC	TRBV30	-	TRBD1	TRBJ2-4
CASSLRQGGEQYF	TGCGCCAGCAGCTTGAGACAGGGAGGCGAGCAGTACTTC	TRBV5-1	-	-	TRBJ2-7
CASSTRDSGSYNEQFF	TGTGCCAGCAGCACCCGGGACAGTGGCTCCTACAATGAGCAGTTCTTC	TRBV21-1	-	-	TRBJ2-1
CASSQEGQINQPQHF	TGCGCCAGCAGCCAAGAGGGACAGATAAATCAGCCCCAGCATTTT	TRBV4-1	-	TRBD1	TRBJ1-5
CASSLAGQPTYEQYF	TGTGCCAGCAGCCTCGCCGGACAGCCCACCTACGAGCAGTACTTC	TRBV9	-	-	TRBJ2-7
CSATQAEAFF	TGCAGTGCTACGCAGGCCGAAGCTTTCTTT	TRBV20-1	few	-	TRBJ1-1
CASSSNRYEQYF	TGTGCCAGCAGCTCAAACAGGTACGAGCAGTACTTC	TRBV7-6	-	-	TRBJ2-7
CASSAAGATVTDTQYF	TGTGCCAGCAGCGCGGCGGGGGCCACTGTCACAGATACGCAGTATTTT	TRBV9	-	-	TRBJ2-3